This T cell receptor (beta chain) was obtained from a study of vaccination effects on CD4 cells after COVID-19. General study results and limits: Clones of infection and vaccine origin contracted markedly late after vaccination.

Comments on this clone: Antigen unknown.

ViraFEST used viral peptide pools to expand antigen-specific CD4+ T cells before sequencing. Between days 9 and 11 of culture, CD4+ T cells were separated out. Either the BNT162b2 or mRNA-1273 vaccine was given to participants in two doses. None of these healthy vaccinees had been infected with SARS-CoV-2 before vaccination. Wells each received approximately 2 million PBMC, cultured with about 9.3 IU/ml IL-2 and roughly 9.8 ug/ml peptides. Profiling relied on immunoSEQ multiplex PCR, and the TCRdb table lists in-frame clones only, not all of them. This sample carries tens of thousands of clones, approximately 78% of them seen once, and the ten largest clones take roughly 2%. The sequence came from a human donor who received a COVID-19 vaccine. Source: CD4+ T cells from PBMCs cultured with HCoV-OC43 spike peptides, taken after COVID-19 vaccination. The subset was: HCoV-OC43 spike overlapping peptide pool stimulation.

In nucleotides, the CDR3 is TGTGCCAGCAGTTACGTGCAGGGGGCTGGCAATCAGCCCCAGCATTTT. Protein product: CASSYVQGAGNQPQHF. The chain has TRBV6-2 or TRBV6-3 and TRBJ1-5, with TRBD1 matching over 8 bases. The length of the CDR3 is 16 residues. The germline gives CDR1 MNHEY, CDR2 SVGEGT. V shed 2 bases, J shed 2 bases, and the junction held 5 bases outside the gene matches.